This T cell receptor beta chain was identified in a study of blood T cell repertoires in COVID-19. Overall study context: PBMCs, B-cell-depleted T cells, or T cells provided the cDNA or gDNA that made up the material.

The length of the CDR3 is 17 residues. V shed 4 bases, J shed 6 bases, and the junction held 16 bases outside the gene matches. The germline V gene has CDR1 SGHNT and CDR2 YYREEE (reference sequence). Using immunoSEQ multiplex PCR, the repertoire was profiled, and TCRdb retains in-frame clones only, with some absent. The profile shows approximately 250,000 clones, 70% to 90% of them singletons. Across about two dozen US areas, participants ranged in age from about 18 to 100 years. Categorization into cohorts depended on clinical history that participants reported. Material: PBMCs or T cells enriched from blood (not recorded which). This receptor was identified in a woman aged 35 to 49 with acute COVID-19. V is TRBV5-4 and J is TRBJ2-4; 7 bases map to TRBD1. The CDR3 coding sequence is TGTGCCAGCAGCGCAGATTCGACAGGGATTGTCGGAAACATTCAGTACTTC. Encoded protein: CASSADSTGIVGNIQYF.